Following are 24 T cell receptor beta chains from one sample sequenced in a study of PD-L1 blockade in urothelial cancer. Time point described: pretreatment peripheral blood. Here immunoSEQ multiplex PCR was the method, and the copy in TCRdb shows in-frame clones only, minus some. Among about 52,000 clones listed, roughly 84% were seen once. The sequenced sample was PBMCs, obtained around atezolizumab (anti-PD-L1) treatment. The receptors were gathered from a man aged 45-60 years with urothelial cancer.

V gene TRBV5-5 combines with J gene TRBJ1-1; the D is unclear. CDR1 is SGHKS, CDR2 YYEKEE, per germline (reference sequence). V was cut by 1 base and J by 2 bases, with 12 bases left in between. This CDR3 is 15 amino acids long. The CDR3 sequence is CASSLSPGLNTEAFF. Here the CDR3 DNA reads TGTGCCAGCAGCTTGAGTCCAGGCCTCAACACTGAAGCTTTCTTT.

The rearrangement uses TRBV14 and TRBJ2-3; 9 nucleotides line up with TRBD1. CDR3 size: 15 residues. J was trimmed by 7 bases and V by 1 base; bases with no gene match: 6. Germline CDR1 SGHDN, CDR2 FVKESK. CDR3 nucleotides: TGTGCCAGCAGCCAAGCCCGGGACAGGGAATATACGCAGTATTTT. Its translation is CASSQARDREYTQYF.

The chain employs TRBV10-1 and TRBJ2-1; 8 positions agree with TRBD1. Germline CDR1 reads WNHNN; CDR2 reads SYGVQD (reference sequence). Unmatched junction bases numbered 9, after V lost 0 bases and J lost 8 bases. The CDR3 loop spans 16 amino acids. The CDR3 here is CASSESRTGYMDEQFF. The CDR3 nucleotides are TGCGCCAGCAGTGAGTCGCGGACAGGGTATATGGATGAGCAGTTCTTC.

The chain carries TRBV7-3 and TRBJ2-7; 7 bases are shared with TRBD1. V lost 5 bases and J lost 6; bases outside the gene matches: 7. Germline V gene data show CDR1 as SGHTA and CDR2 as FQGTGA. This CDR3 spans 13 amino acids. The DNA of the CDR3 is TGTGCCAGCAGCCGTGACAGGGTTGGCGAGCAGTACTTC. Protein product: CASSRDRVGEQYF.

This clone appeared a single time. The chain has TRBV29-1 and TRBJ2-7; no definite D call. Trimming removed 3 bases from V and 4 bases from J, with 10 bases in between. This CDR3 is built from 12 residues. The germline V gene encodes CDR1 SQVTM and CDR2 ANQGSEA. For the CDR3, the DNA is TGCAGCGTTGAGTACGGCGGTTACGAGCAGTACTTC. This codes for CSVEYGGYEQYF.

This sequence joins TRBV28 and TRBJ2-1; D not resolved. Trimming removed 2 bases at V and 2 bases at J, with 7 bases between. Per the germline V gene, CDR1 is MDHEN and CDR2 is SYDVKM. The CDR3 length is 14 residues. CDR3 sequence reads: CASSLLLPYNEQFF. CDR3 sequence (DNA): TGTGCCAGCAGTTTACTACTGCCCTACAATGAGCAGTTCTTC.

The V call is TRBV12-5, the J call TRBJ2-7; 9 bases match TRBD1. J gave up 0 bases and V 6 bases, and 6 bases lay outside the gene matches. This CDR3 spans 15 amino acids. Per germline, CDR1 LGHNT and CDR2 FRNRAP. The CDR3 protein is CASGSGTGSSYEQYF. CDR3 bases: TGTGCTAGTGGGTCCGGGACAGGGAGCTCCTACGAGCAGTACTTC. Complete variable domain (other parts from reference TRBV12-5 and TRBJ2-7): DARVTQTPRHKVTEMGQEVTMRCQPILGHNTVFWYRQTMMQGLELLAYFRNRAPLDDSGMPKDRFSAEMPDATLATLKIQPSEPRDSAVYFCASGSGTGSSYEQYFGPGTRLTVT.

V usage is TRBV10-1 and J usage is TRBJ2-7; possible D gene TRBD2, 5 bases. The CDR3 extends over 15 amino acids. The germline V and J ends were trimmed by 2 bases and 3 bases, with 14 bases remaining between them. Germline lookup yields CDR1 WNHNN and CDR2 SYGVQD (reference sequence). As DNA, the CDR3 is TGCGCCAGCAGTGAGAGGCTAGGAGGCTACTACGAGCAGTACTTC. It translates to CASSERLGGYYEQYF.

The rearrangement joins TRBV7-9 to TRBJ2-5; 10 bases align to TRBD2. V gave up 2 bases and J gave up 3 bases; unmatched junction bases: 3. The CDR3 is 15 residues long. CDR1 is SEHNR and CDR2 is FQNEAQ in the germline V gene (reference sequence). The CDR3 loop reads CASSLWLAGEETQYF. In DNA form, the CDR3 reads TGTGCCAGCAGCTTATGGCTAGCGGGGGAAGAGACCCAGTACTTC.

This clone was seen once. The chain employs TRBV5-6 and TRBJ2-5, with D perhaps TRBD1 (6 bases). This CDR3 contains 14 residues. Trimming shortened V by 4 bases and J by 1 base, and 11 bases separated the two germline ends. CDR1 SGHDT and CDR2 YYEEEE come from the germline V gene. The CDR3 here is CASSPLTGQETQYF. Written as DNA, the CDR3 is TGTGCCAGCAGCCCCCTGACAGGCCAAGAGACCCAGTACTTC.

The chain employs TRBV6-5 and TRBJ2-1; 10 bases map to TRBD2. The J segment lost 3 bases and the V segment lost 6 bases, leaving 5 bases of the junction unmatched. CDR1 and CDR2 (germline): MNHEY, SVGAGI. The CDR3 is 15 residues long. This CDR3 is CASRASGGRYNEQFF. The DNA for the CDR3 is TGTGCCAGCAGGGCTAGCGGGGGACGCTACAATGAGCAGTTCTTC.

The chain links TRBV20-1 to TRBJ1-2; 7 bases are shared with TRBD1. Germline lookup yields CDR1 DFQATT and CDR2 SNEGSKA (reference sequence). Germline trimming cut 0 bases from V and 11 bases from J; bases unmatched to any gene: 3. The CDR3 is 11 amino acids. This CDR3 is CSAREGRGYTF. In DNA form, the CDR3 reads TGCAGTGCTAGAGAAGGCAGGGGGTACACCTTC.

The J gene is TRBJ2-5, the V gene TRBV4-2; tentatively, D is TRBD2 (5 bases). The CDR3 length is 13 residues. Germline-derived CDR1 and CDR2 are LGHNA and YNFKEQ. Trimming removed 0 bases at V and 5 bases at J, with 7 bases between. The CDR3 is CASSQDQRETQYF. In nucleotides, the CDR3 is TGTGCCAGCAGCCAAGACCAGCGGGAGACCCAGTACTTC.

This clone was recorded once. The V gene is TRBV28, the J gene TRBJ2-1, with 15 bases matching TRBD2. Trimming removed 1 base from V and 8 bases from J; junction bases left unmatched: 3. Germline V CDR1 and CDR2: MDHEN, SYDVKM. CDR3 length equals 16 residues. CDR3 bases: TGTGCCAGCAGTTTATTGGGACTAGCGGGAGGTTATGAGCAGTTCTTC. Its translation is CASSLLGLAGGYEQFF.

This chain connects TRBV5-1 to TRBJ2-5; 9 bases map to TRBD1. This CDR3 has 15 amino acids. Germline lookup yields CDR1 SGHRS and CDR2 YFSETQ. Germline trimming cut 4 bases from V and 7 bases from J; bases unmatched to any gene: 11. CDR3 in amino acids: CASSTLQGADGTQYF. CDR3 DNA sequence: TGCGCCAGCAGCACGCTACAGGGGGCGGACGGGACCCAGTACTTC.

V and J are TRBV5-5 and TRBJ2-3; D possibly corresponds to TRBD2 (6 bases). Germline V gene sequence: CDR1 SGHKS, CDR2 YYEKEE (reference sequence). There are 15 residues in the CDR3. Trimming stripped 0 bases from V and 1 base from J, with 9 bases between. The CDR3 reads CASSLAGGGTDTQYF. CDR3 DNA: TGTGCCAGCAGCTTGGCCGGAGGGGGCACAGATACGCAGTATTTT.

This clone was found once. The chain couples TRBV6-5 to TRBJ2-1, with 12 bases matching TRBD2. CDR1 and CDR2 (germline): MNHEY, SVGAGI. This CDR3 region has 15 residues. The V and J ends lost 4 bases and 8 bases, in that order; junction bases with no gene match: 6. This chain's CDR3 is CASSSSGGASYEQFF. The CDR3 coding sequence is TGTGCCAGCAGTTCTAGCGGGGGGGCCTCCTATGAGCAGTTCTTC.

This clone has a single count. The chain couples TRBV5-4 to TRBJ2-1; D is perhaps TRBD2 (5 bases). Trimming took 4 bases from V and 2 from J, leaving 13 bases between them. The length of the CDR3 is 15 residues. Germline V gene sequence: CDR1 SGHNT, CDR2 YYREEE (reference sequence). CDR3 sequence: CASSTRVGTYNEQFF. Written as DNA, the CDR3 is TGTGCCAGCAGCACCCGGGTCGGGACCTACAATGAGCAGTTCTTC.

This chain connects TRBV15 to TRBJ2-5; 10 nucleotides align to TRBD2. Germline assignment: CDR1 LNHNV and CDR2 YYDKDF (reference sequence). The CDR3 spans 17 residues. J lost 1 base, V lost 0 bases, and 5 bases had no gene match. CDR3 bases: TGTGCCACCAGCAGAGATTTGCTAGCGGGGGTCCAAGAGACCCAGTACTTC. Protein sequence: CATSRDLLAGVQETQYF.

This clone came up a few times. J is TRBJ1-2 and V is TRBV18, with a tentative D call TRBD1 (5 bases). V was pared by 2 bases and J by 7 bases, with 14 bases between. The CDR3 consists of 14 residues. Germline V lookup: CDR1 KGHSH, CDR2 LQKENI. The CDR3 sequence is CASSPENQGSGYTF. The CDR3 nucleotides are TGTGCCAGCTCACCAGAGAACCAGGGTAGTGGCTACACCTTC.

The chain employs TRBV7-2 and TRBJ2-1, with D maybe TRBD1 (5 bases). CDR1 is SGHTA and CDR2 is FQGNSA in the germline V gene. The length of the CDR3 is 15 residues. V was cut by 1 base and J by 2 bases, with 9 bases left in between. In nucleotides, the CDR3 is TGTGCCAGCAGCTTAGTATGGGGCCCCTACAATGAGCAGTTCTTC. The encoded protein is CASSLVWGPYNEQFF.

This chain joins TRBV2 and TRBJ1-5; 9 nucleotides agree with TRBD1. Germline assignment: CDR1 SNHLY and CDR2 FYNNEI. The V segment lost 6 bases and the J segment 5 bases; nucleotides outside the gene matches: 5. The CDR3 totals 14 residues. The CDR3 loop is CASRVQGAYQPQHF. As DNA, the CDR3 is TGTGCCAGCAGAGTACAGGGGGCGTATCAGCCCCAGCATTTT.

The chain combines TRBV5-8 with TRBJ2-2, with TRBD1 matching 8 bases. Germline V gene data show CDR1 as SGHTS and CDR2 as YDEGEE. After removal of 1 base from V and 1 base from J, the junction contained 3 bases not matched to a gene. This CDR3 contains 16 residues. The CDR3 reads CASSLWGTGNTGELFF. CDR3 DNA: TGTGCCAGCAGCTTGTGGGGGACAGGGAACACCGGGGAGCTGTTTTTT.

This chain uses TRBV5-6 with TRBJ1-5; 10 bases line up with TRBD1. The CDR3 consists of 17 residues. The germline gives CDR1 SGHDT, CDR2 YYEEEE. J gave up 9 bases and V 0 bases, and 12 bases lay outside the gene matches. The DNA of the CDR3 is TGTGCCAGCAGCTTGGCGACAGGGGGCGGAGGGTGGGGGCCCCAGCATTTT. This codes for CASSLATGGGGWGPQHF. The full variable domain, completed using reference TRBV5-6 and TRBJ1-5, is DAGVTQSPTHLIKTRGQQVTLRCSPKSGHDTVSWYQQALGQGPQFIFQYYEEEERQRGNFPDRFSGHQFPNYSSELNVNALLLGDSALYLCASSLATGGGGWGPQHFGDGTRLSIL.